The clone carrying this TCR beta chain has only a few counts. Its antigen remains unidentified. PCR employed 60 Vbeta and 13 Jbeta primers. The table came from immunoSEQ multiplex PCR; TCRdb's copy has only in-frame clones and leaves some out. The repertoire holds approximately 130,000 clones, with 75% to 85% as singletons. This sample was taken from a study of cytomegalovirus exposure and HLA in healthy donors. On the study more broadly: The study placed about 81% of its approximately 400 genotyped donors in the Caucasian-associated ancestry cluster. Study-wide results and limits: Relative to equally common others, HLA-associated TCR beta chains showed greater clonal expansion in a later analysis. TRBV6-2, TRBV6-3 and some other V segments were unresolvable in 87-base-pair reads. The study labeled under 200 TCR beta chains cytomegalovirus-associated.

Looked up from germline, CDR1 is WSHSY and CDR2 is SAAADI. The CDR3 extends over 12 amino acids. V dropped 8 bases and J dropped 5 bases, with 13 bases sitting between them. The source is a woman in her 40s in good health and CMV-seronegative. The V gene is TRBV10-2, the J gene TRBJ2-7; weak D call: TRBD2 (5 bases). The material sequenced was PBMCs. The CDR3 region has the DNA TGCGCCAGCCGGGATACGAGGGACGAGCAGTACTTC. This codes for CASRDTRDEQYF.